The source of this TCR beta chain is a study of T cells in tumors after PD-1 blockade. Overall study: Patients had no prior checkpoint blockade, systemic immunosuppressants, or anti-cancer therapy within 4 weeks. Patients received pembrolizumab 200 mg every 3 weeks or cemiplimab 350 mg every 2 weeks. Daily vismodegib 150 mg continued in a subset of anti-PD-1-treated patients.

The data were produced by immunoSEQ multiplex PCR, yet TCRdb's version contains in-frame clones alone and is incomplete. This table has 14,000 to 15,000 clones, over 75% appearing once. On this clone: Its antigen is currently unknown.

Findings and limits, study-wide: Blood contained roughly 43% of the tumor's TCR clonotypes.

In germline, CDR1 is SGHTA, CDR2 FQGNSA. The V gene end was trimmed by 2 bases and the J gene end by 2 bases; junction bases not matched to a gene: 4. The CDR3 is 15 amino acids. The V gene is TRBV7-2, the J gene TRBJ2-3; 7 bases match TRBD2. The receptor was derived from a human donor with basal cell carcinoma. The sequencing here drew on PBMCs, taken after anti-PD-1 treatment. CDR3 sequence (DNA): TGTGCCAGCAGCTTAAGGGCGGGGGACACAGATACGCAGTATTTT. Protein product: CASSLRAGDTDTQYF.